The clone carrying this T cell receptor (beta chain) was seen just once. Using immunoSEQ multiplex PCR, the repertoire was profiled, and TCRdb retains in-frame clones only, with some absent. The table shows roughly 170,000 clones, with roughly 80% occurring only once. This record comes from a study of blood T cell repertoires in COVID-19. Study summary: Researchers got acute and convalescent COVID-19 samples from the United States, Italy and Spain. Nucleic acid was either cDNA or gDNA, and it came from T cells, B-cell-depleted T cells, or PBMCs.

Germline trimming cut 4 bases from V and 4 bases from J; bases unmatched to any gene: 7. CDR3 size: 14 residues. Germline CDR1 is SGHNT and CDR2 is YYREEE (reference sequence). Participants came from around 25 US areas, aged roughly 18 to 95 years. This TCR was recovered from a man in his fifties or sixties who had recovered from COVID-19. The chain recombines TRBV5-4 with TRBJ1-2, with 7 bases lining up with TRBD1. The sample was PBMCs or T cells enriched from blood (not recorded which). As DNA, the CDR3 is TGTGCCAGCAGCGGAAACAGGGGATCCTATGGCTACACCTTC. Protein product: CASSGNRGSYGYTF.